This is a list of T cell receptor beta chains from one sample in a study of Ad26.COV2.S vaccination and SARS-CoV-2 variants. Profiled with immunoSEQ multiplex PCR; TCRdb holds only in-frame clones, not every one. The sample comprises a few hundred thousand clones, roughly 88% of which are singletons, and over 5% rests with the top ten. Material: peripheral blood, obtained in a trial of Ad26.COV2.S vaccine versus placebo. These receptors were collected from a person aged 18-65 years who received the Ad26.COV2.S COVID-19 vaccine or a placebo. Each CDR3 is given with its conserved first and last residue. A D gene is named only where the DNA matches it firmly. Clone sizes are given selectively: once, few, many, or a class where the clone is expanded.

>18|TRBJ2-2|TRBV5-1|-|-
TGCGCCAGCAGCCTATTACTTCCAGGGGCGCCGGCCCCCGGGGAGCTGTTTTTT
CASSLLLPGAPAPGELFF
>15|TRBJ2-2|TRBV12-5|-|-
TGTGCTAGTGGTGCCGATATAAGAAACACCGGGGAGCTGTTTTTT
CASGADIRNTGELFF
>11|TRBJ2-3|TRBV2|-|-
TGTGCCAGCAGTGCGGCAGATACGCAGTATTTT
CASSAADTQYF
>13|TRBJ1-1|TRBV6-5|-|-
TGTGCCAGCAGTTACGAATTGATATCCAAAGCTTTCTTT
CASSYELISKAFF
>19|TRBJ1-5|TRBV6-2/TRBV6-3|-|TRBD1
TGTGCCAGCAGTTACCGACAGGGTGAGTCTGCGACCTACAATCAGCCCCAGCATTTT
CASSYRQGESATYNQPQHF
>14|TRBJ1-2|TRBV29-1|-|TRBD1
TGCAGCGTTGGTTTGATGAGGGGGCAGGATGGCTACACCTTC
CSVGLMRGQDGYTF
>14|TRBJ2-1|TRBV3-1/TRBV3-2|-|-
TGTGCCAGCAGCCACTATAGCTTGGGGAATGAGCAGTTCTTC
CASSHYSLGNEQFF
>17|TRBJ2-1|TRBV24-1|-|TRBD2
TGTGCCACCAGTCCTCCACCGGGACTAGCGGGGAGGAATGAGCAGTTCTTC
CATSPPPGLAGRNEQFF
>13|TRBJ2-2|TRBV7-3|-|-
TGTGCCAGCAGCTTAAGCTACACCGGGGAGCTGTTTTTT
CASSLSYTGELFF
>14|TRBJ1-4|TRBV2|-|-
TGTGCCAGCAGCGAAGGGGCGCCAAATGAAAAACTGTTTTTT
CASSEGAPNEKLFF
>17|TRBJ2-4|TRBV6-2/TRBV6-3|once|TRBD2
TGTGCCAGCAGTTTCCAACCTAGACTAGCGGGGTGGAACATTCAGTACTTC
CASSFQPRLAGWNIQYF
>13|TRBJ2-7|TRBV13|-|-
TGTGCCAGCAGGGCAGGGGCTATGTACGAGCAGTACTTC
CASRAGAMYEQYF
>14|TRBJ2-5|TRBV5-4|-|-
TGTGCCAGCAGCTTGGGGGGGGCCCGGGAGACCCAGTACTTC
CASSLGGARETQYF
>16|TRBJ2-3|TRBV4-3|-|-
TGCGCCAGCAGCCAAGTTGACCTTCTGAGTTCAGATACGCAGTATTTT
CASSQVDLLSSDTQYF
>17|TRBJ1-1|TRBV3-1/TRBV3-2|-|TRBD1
TGTGCCAGCAGCCAAATGACGACAGGGGGCAAAAAAACTGAAGCTTTCTTT
CASSQMTTGGKKTEAFF
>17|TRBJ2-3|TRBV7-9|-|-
TGTGCCAGCAGCTTAGGTCGCGTTGGGCAGGGGTTAGATACGCAGTATTTT
CASSLGRVGQGLDTQYF
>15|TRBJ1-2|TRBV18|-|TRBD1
TGTGCCAGCTCACCCCCAGGGGGTGATAACTATGGCTACACCTTC
CASSPPGGDNYGYTF
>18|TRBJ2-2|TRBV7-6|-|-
TGTGCCAGCAGCCCATGGGACGGGCCGGAGTTTTACACCGGGGAGCTGTTTTTT
CASSPWDGPEFYTGELFF
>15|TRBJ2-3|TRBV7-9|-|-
TGTGCCAGCAGCTTATCTCCCGGACTGTGGGATACGCAGTATTTT
CASSLSPGLWDTQYF
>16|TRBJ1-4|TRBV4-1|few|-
TGCGCCAGCAGCCCAACCGGAGGGGGGAGGAATGAAAAACTGTTTTTT
CASSPTGGGRNEKLFF
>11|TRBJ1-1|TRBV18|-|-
TGTGCCAGCTCAAGCGGAGGTGAAGCTTTCTTT
CASSSGGEAFF
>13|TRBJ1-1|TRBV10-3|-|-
TGTGCCATCAGTGACAGGGGGAACACTGAAGCTTTCTTT
CAISDRGNTEAFF
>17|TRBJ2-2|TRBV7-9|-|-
TGTGCCAGCAGCGGGACCGTTGACCCGCGAGTCACCGGGGAGCTGTTTTTT
CASSGTVDPRVTGELFF
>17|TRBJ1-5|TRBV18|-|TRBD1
TGTGCCAGCTCCCCGGGCCGCCGGACAGGGATCAATCAGCCCCAGCATTTT
CASSPGRRTGINQPQHF
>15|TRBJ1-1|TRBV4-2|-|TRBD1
TGTGCCAGCAGCCAACCCGGGACAGGGGGTTCTGAAGCTTTCTTT
CASSQPGTGGSEAFF
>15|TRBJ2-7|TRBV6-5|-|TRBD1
TGTGCCAGCAGTTTGGACAGGTGGAGCTCCTACGAGCAGTACTTC
CASSLDRWSSYEQYF
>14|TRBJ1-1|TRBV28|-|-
TGTGCCAGCAGCACACAGGGTAGAATCACTGAAGCTTTCTTT
CASSTQGRITEAFF
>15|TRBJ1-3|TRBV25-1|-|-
TGTGCCAGCAGTGAATTGAGGGCGTCTGGAAACACCATATATTTT
CASSELRASGNTIYF
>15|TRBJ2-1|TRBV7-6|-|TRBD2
TGTGCCAGCAGCTTATCAGCGGGGGGTTACAATGAGCAGTTCTTC
CASSLSAGGYNEQFF
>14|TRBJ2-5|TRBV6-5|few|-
TGTGCCAGCTGGGGGGGGGCGTTCTCTGAGACCCAGTACTTC
CASWGGAFSETQYF
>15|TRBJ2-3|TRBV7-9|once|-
TGTGCCAGCAGCTTAGTGGGACCCAGCACAGATACGCAGTATTTT
CASSLVGPSTDTQYF
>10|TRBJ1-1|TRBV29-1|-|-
TGCAGCGTTGAGGGAACTGAAGCTTTCTTT
CSVEGTEAFF
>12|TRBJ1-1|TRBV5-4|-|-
TGTGCCAGCAGCTTTGCAGACACTGAAGCTTTCTTT
CASSFADTEAFF
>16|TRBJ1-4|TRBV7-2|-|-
TGTGCCAGCAGCCCAAAAAAAGCTGCAACTAATGAAAAACTGTTTTTT
CASSPKKAATNEKLFF
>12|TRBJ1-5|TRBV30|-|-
TGTGCCTCGGGAGGGTTTGGAGGGCCCCAGCATTTT
CASGGFGGPQHF
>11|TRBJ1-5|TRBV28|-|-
TGTGCCAGCAGTGCAAATCAGCCCCAGCATTTT
CASSANQPQHF
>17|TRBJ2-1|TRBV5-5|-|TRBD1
TGTGCCAGCAGCTTGGATCTCCGACAGGGATACGGGAATGAGCAGTTCTTC
CASSLDLRQGYGNEQFF
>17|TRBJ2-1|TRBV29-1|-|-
TGCAGCGTCAAGGGCCGGGCGGGAAGCGTTCCCTCCGATGAGCAGTTCTTC
CSVKGRAGSVPSDEQFF
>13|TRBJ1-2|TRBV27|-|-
TGTGCCAGCAGTTTAAGGGATAACTATGGCTACACCTTC
CASSLRDNYGYTF